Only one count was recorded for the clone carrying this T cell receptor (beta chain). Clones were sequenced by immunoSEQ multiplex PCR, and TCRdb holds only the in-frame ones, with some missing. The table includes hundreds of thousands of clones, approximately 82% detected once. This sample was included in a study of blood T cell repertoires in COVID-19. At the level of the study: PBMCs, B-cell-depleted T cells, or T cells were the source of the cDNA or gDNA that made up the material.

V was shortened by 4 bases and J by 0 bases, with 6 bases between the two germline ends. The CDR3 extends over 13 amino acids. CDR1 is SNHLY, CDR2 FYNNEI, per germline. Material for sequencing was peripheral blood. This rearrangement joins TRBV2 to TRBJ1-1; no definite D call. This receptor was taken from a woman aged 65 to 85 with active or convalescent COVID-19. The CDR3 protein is CASSVELNTEAFF. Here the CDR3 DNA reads TGTGCCAGCAGTGTTGAGCTGAACACTGAAGCTTTCTTT. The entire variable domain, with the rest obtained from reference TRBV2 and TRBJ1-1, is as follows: EPEVTQTPSHQVTQMGQEVILRCVPISNHLYFYWYRQILGQKVEFLVSFYNNEISEKSEIFDDQFSVERPDGSNFTLKIRSTKLEDSAMYFCASSVELNTEAFFGQGTRLTVV.